These 17 T cell receptor beta chains were all obtained from the same sample, sequenced in a study of T-cell reconstitution after alpha-beta-depleted transplantation in children. Unique molecular identifiers were built into the TCRbeta library. TCRdb reprocessed the PCR reads with MiXCR, giving one entry per CDR3 protein. The sample includes fewer than 750,000 distinct CDR3 sequences, 27% of them seen just once. Sample: PBMCs, taken before TCRalphabeta/CD19-depleted stem cell transplant. These receptors were collected from a boy in the first two years of life with Wiskott-Aldrich syndrome, due to receive a stem cell transplant.

This clonotype has a handful of counts. This chain connects TRBV12-3 or TRBV12-4 to TRBJ2-1; D possibly uses TRBD1 or TRBD2 (5 bases each). CDR3 length equals 15 residues. The V end was cut by 5 bases, the J end by 5 bases, with 16 bases between. The CDR3 spells CASSPYVGRDNEQFF. The CDR3 bases are TGTGCCAGCAGTCCATATGTGGGGCGGGACAATGAGCAGTTCTTC.

The chain combines TRBV20-1 with TRBJ2-5; the D is unclear. The V and J ends lost 0 bases and 6 bases respectively, with 11 bases between them. The CDR3 extends over 13 amino acids. Germline V lookup: CDR1 DFQATT, CDR2 SNEGSKA (reference sequence). CDR3: CSARDYPVKTQYF. The CDR3 nucleotides are TGCAGTGCTAGAGATTATCCGGTGAAGACCCAGTACTTC.

This clonotype was recorded a few times. V gene TRBV7-9 combines with J gene TRBJ2-7, with D maybe TRBD1 (6 bases). CDR1 and CDR2 (germline): SEHNR, FQNEAQ (reference sequence). The CDR3 has 12 amino acids. V was clipped by 5 bases and J by 8 bases, with 13 bases between them. The CDR3 is CASSQQGMQQYF. Here the CDR3 DNA reads TGTGCCAGCAGCCAACAGGGCATGCAGCAGTACTTC.

This chain joins TRBV28 and TRBJ2-2; TRBD1 agrees at 9 bases. Germline-derived CDR1 and CDR2 are MDHEN and SYDVKM. The CDR3 sequence is 14 residues long. Trimming at V came to 6 bases and at J to 6 bases, leaving 5 bases not matched to a gene. The CDR3 sequence: CASRRQGGPGELFF. In DNA, the CDR3 is TGTGCCAGCAGGCGACAGGGGGGGCCCGGGGAGCTGTTTTTT. Filled out from reference TRBV28 and TRBJ2-2, the complete variable domain reads DVKVTQSSRYLVKRTGEKVFLECVQDMDHENMFWYRQDPGLGLRLIYFSYDVKMKEKGDIPEGYSVSREKKERFSLILESASTNQTSMYLCASRRQGGPGELFFGEGSRLTVL.

The V call is TRBV12-3 or TRBV12-4, the J call TRBJ2-6; tentatively, D is TRBD1 (5 bases). Trimming shortened V by 3 bases and J by 1 base, and 10 bases separated the two germline ends. The CDR3 has 16 residues. CDR3 in DNA: TGTGCCAGCAGTTTCGCAGGGCAGTCTGGGGCCAACGTCCTGACTTTC. Protein product: CASSFAGQSGANVLTF.

The J gene is TRBJ2-3, the V gene TRBV28, with D maybe TRBD2 (6 bases). V lost 4 bases and J lost 7, with 18 bases in between. CDR3 length equals 15 residues. CDR1 and CDR2 from the germline V gene are MDHEN and SYDVKM. CDR3 DNA sequence: TGTGCCAGCAGTTCTTTGGGGACCGGGAGATATACGCAGTATTTT. Encoded protein: CASSSLGTGRYTQYF.

This sequence joins TRBV20-1 and TRBJ2-6; no clear D. Trimming left V 0 bases short and J 1 base short, with 4 bases between. Germline CDR1 DFQATT, CDR2 SNEGSKA (reference sequence). The CDR3 has 14 amino acids. The CDR3 here is CSAREWSGANVLTF. The CDR3 nucleotides are TGCAGTGCTAGAGAATGGTCTGGGGCCAACGTCCTGACTTTC.

This chain links TRBV9 with TRBJ2-1; TRBD2 aligns across 8 bases. The junction had 13 bases not matched to a gene; V was cut back by 4 bases and J by 4 bases. CDR1 is SGDLS and CDR2 is YYNGEE in the germline V gene. The CDR3 loop spans 17 amino acids. CDR3 nucleotide sequence: TGTGCCAGCAGCCCTTCGGGGGGGCTTAGCGGGTACAATGAGCAGTTCTTC. It codes for CASSPSGGLSGYNEQFF. Using reference TRBV9 and TRBJ2-1 for the parts outside the CDR3, the full variable domain is DSGVTQTPKHLITATGQRVTLRCSPRSGDLSVYWYQQSLDQGLQFLIQYYNGEERAKGNILERFSAQQFPDLHSELNLSSLELGDSALYFCASSPSGGLSGYNEQFFGPGTRLTVL.

This clonotype was recorded a few times. V is TRBV3-1 and J is TRBJ2-1; D uncertain. In germline, CDR1 is LGHDT, CDR2 YNNKEL (reference sequence). This CDR3 has 12 amino acids. Trimming took off 1 base at V and 9 bases at J, with 7 bases between the two ends. This chain's CDR3 is CASSQGSSEQFF. As DNA, the CDR3 is TGTGCCAGCAGCCAAGGGTCCAGTGAGCAGTTCTTC.

The chain has TRBV9 and TRBJ2-1; D is uncertain. This CDR3 contains 14 residues. The germline V and J ends were trimmed by 0 bases and 5 bases, with 9 bases remaining between them. CDR1 and CDR2 (germline): SGDLS, YYNGEE. This CDR3 reads CASSVGLGDNEQFF. As DNA, the CDR3 is TGTGCCAGCAGCGTAGGTCTTGGGGACAATGAGCAGTTCTTC.

Only one count was recorded for this clonotype. The V gene is TRBV20-1, the J gene TRBJ2-1; 7 bases agree with TRBD1. The CDR3 sequence is 12 residues long. Germline trimming cut 6 bases from V and 3 bases from J; bases unmatched to any gene: 2. Germline-derived CDR1 and CDR2 are DFQATT and SNEGSKA (reference sequence). Written as DNA, the CDR3 is TGCAGTGCAGGGGGCAACTACAATGAGCAGTTCTTC. It is translated as CSAGGNYNEQFF.

The gene calls are TRBV12-3 or TRBV12-4 and TRBJ1-4; D gene ambiguous. V was trimmed by 9 bases and J by 8 bases, leaving 16 bases between them. CDR3 length equals 13 residues. CDR3 nucleotide sequence: TGTGCCAGTTTCAGCGGCTTTGGAGAAAAACTGTTTTTT. Translation gives CASFSGFGEKLFF.

J is TRBJ2-1 and V is TRBV9; 14 bases fit TRBD2. The germline gives CDR1 SGDLS, CDR2 YYNGEE. The trim removed 0 bases at V and 7 bases at J, leaving 12 bases unmatched. This CDR3 contains 19 residues. CDR3 residues: CASSVVPLPGLAGVNEQFF. The CDR3 nucleotides read TGTGCCAGCAGCGTAGTTCCCCTCCCGGGACTAGCGGGAGTTAATGAGCAGTTCTTC.

The rearrangement joins TRBV20-1 to TRBJ2-2, with D tentatively TRBD1 or TRBD2 (7 bases each). CDR1 and CDR2 (germline): DFQATT, SNEGSKA (reference sequence). The V end lost 5 bases, the J end lost 9 bases, and 19 bases lay between the germline ends. This CDR3 spans 14 amino acids. This chain's CDR3 is CSAGRGQTSRELFF. CDR3 nucleotides: TGCAGTGCTGGGAGGGGACAGACCAGTCGGGAGCTGTTTTTT.

The rearrangement joins TRBV7-9 to TRBJ2-1; no clear D. The CDR3 runs to 14 residues. Germline CDR1 and CDR2: SEHNR and FQNEAQ (reference sequence). Trimming left V 2 bases short and J 8 bases short, with 13 bases between. The CDR3 protein is CASSLHVGLHEQFF. The DNA of the CDR3 is TGTGCCAGCAGCTTACACGTTGGGCTACATGAGCAGTTCTTC.

The rearrangement uses TRBV6-2 or TRBV6-3 and TRBJ2-7, with 13 nucleotides matching TRBD2. CDR3 size: 16 residues. The germline gives CDR1 MNHEY, CDR2 SVGEGT. V shed 5 bases, J shed 5 bases, and the junction held 9 bases outside the gene matches. The CDR3 DNA reads TGTGCCAGCAGTCAACGGACTAGCGGGAGATCCCACGAGCAGTACTTC. Translation gives CASSQRTSGRSHEQYF.

The V gene is TRBV5-1, the J gene TRBJ2-7; 7 nucleotides align to TRBD1. Germline CDR1 reads SGHRS; CDR2 reads YFSETQ. After removal of 2 bases from V and 3 bases from J, the junction contained 5 bases not matched to a gene. The CDR3 spans 14 residues. In nucleotides, the CDR3 is TGCGCCAGCAGCTTCGGGGACAGACTCTACGAGCAGTACTTC. Translating gives CASSFGDRLYEQYF.